This passage covers 10 T cell receptor beta chains from one sample sequenced in a study of T cells after yellow fever vaccination. One entry per CDR3 protein, called by TCRdb with MiXCR from the 5' RACE reads. The sample contains around 200,000 distinct CDR3 sequences, roughly 11% of which appear only once. The sequencing here drew on CD8+ T cells sorted from PBMCs, taken 15 days after the yellow fever booster vaccination. The receptors were gathered from a man aged 18 to 30 who received the YFV17D yellow fever vaccine.

In this sample, this clonotype turned up a few times. The J gene is TRBJ2-5, the V gene TRBV15; D is perhaps TRBD1 or TRBD2 (5 bases each). This CDR3 region has 15 residues. Germline V gene lookup returns CDR1 LNHNV and CDR2 YYDKDF (reference sequence). V was trimmed by 3 bases and J by 4 bases, leaving 15 bases between them. The CDR3: CATSSFDGARETQYF. Here the CDR3 DNA reads TGTGCCACCAGCAGCTTCGACGGGGCGCGAGAGACCCAGTACTTC.

This clonotype was observed a few times. The chain has TRBV6-2 or TRBV6-3 and TRBJ1-6; a possible D gene is TRBD1 (5 bases). Germline lookup yields CDR1 MNHEY and CDR2 SVGEGT. Trimming took 0 bases from V and 9 from J, leaving 9 bases between them. There are 14 residues in the CDR3. CDR3 loop: CASSYSGGTSPLHF. CDR3 in DNA: TGTGCCAGCAGTTACTCGGGGGGGACTTCACCCCTCCACTTT.

This clonotype has ten or more counts. The chain couples TRBV6-2 or TRBV6-3 to TRBJ2-1; D might be TRBD1 (5 bases). Germline V CDR1 and CDR2: MNHEY, SVGEGT. With 2 bases removed from V and 7 bases from J, the gap between germline ends came to 15 bases. CDR3 length: 15 amino acids. CDR3 in amino acids: CASSYKAGFGNEQFF. CDR3 in DNA: TGTGCCAGCAGTTACAAGGCAGGGTTTGGGAATGAGCAGTTCTTC.

The rearrangement uses TRBV29-1 and TRBJ1-1; 7 bases are shared with TRBD1. Germline CDR1 SQVTM, CDR2 ANQGSEA. The V segment lost 6 bases and the J segment 0 bases; nucleotides outside the gene matches: 7. The CDR3 has 14 amino acids. This chain's CDR3 is CSVGDSLMNTEAFF. The CDR3 DNA reads as TGCAGCGTCGGGGACAGCCTCATGAACACTGAAGCTTTCTTT.

This chain links TRBV7-9 with TRBJ1-1, with a tentative D call TRBD1 (5 bases). In germline, CDR1 is SEHNR, CDR2 FQNEAQ (reference sequence). V was shortened by 5 bases and J by 4 bases, with 17 bases between the two germline ends. The CDR3 consists of 15 residues. The CDR3 coding sequence is TGTGCCAGCAGCAGCGGGTGGGGGGACGGCACTGAAGCTTTCTTT. The encoded protein is CASSSGWGDGTEAFF. Complete variable domain (other parts from reference TRBV7-9 and TRBJ1-1): DTGVSQNPRHKITKRGQNVTFRCDPISEHNRLYWYRQTLGQGPEFLTYFQNEAQLEKSRLLSDRFSAERPKGSFSTLEIQRTEQGDSAMYLCASSSGWGDGTEAFFGQGTRLTVV.

The gene calls are TRBV5-6 and TRBJ2-7; D is unresolved. The V end was cut by 4 bases, the J end by 7 bases, with 12 bases between. Germline CDR1 reads SGHDT; CDR2 reads YYEEEE. This CDR3 contains 12 residues. Here the CDR3 reads CASSPLMGEQYV. CDR3 in DNA: TGTGCCAGCAGCCCGCTAATGGGGGAGCAGTACGTC.

The V call is TRBV7-6, the J call TRBJ2-7; D gene uncertain. Germline CDR1 reads SGHVS; CDR2 reads FNYEAQ. Trimming shortened V by 5 bases and J by 6 bases, and 17 bases separated the two germline ends. The CDR3 contains 14 residues. The CDR3: CASSPGTAPLEQYF. DNA of the CDR3: TGTGCCAGCAGCCCCGGAACGGCCCCCCTCGAGCAGTACTTC.

The chain recombines TRBV21-1 with TRBJ1-1; the table's D call, TRBD1, has no DNA check behind it. TRBV21-1 is annotated as a pseudogene. The CDR3 spans 12 residues. Here the CDR3 DNA reads TGTGCCAGTAACCGACAGGGCGCTGAAGCTTTCTTT. It specifies CASNRQGAEAFF.

The V and J genes are TRBV7-9 and TRBJ2-5; D ambiguous. The length of the CDR3 is 14 residues. Germline CDR1 is SEHNR and CDR2 is FQNEAQ (reference sequence). V was clipped by 5 bases and J by 0 bases, with 10 bases between them. The CDR3 sequence: CASSPDGNQETQYF. CDR3 bases: TGTGCCAGCAGCCCGGACGGAAACCAAGAGACCCAGTACTTC.

This chain links TRBV2 with TRBJ2-5, with no clear D. Germline CDR1 reads SNHLY; CDR2 reads FYNNEI. The V gene lost 8 bases and the J gene lost 5 bases, with 9 bases spanning the gap. This CDR3 has 11 residues. The CDR3 nucleotides are TGTGCCAGCCATCGGGCCGAGACCCAGTACTTC. This encodes CASHRAETQYF.